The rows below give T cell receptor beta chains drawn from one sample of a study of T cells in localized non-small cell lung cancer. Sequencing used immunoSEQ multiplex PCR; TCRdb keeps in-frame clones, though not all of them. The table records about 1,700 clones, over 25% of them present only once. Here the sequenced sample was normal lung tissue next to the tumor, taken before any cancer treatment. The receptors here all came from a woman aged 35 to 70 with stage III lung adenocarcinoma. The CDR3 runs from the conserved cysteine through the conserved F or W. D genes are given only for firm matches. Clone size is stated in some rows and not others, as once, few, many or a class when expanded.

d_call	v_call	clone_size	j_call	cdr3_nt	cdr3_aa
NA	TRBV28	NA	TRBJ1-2	TGTGCCAGCAGTTTCCCCAACAAGTATGGCTACACCTTC	CASSFPNKYGYTF
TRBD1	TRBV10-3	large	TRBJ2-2	TGTGCCATCAGTGAGTTGGTCCGGGACAGCCAGCGCGGGGAGCTGTTTTTT	CAISELVRDSQRGELFF
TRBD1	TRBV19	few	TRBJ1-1	TGTGCCAGTAGTACCCCCCGGACAGGGCGAACTGAAGCTTTCTTT	CASSTPRTGRTEAFF
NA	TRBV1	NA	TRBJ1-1	TGCGCCAGCAGCCAACATGCGGGCGGGACTGAAGCTTTCTTT	CASSQHAGGTEAFF
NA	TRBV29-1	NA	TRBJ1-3	TGCAGCGTTGAAGATCTTGCAGGGACAGGAAACACCATATATTTT	CSVEDLAGTGNTIYF
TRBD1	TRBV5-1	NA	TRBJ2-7	TGCGCCAGCAGCCCAGAACCCGGGACAGGGCGAGCCGAGCAGTACTTC	CASSPEPGTGRAEQYF
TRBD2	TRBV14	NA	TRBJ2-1	TGTGCCAGCGGGGGGAGGGCCTCCTACAATGAGCAGTTCTTC	CASGGRASYNEQFF
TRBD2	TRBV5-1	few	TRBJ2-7	TGCGCCAGCAGCCGAGGGACTAGGCCCTACGAGCAGTACTTC	CASSRGTRPYEQYF
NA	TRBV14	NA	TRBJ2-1	TGTGCCAGCAGCCCAGGTAGCCACAATGAGCAGTTCTTC	CASSPGSHNEQFF
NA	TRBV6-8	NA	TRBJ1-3	TGTGCCAGCAGCCCGAGTTTGTCTGGAAACACCATATATTTT	CASSPSLSGNTIYF
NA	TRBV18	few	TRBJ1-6	TGTGCCAGCTCACCACCGGTGACAGAGAATTCACCCCTCCACTTT	CASSPPVTENSPLHF
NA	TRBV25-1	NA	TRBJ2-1	TGTGCCAGCAGTGTTGGGTACAGTTATGAGCAGTTCTTC	CASSVGYSYEQFF
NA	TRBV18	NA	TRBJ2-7	TGTGCCAGCTCACCACCCCGGGACGGCTACGAGCAGTACTTC	CASSPPRDGYEQYF
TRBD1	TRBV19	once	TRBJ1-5	TGTGCCAGTAGCGGGACAGGGGGCCATCAGCCCCAGCATTTT	CASSGTGGHQPQHF
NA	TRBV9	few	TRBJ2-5	TGTGCCAGTCTCCCACAGGGCGGCGAGACCCAGTACTTC	CASLPQGGETQYF
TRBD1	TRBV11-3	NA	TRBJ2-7	TGTGCCAGCAGTTCCGGGACAGGGCTGTTCGAGCAGTACTTC	CASSSGTGLFEQYF
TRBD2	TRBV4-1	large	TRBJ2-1	TGCGCCAGCAGCCAAGATACTAGCGGTTACAATGAGCAGTTCTTC	CASSQDTSGYNEQFF
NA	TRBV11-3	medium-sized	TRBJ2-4	TGTGCCAGCAGCTTGGAGAGGGTAGGAGCCAAAAACATTCAGTACTTC	CASSLERVGAKNIQYF
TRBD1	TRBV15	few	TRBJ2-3	TGTGCCACCAGCAGAATTTACCCGGGGACAGGGCCCACAGATACGCAGTATTTT	CATSRIYPGTGPTDTQYF
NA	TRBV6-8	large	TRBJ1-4	TGTGCCAGCAGCCGCATGGGGGCTGGGGAAAAACTGTTTTTT	CASSRMGAGEKLFF
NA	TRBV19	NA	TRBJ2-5	TGTGCCAGTAGTATCAGCAGCGCCAACAAAGAGACCCAGTACTTC	CASSISSANKETQYF
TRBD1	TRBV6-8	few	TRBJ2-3	TGTGCCAGCAGAGACAGGGTGAAAGACACAGATACGCAGTATTTT	CASRDRVKDTDTQYF
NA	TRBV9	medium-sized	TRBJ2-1	TGTGCCAGCAGCGTAACGGCACCCGGGGAGCAGTTCTTC	CASSVTAPGEQFF
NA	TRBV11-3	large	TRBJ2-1	TGTGCCAGCAGCCAACGAGAGGTAGGCGGTGAGCAGTTCTTC	CASSQREVGGEQFF
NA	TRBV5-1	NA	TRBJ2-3	TGCGCCAGCAGCTTGAACGGGGGCGGGACAGATACGCAGTATTTT	CASSLNGGGTDTQYF
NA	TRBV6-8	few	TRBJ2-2	TGTGCCAGCAGCCTGATGCGGGGTACCGGGGAGCTGTTTTTT	CASSLMRGTGELFF
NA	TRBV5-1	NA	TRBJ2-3	TGCGCCAGCACAGCAGGGGACAACACAGATACGCAGTATTTT	CASTAGDNTDTQYF
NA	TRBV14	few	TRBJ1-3	TGTGCCAGCAGCCGACTGTCAGGAAGGGGAAACACCATATATTTT	CASSRLSGRGNTIYF
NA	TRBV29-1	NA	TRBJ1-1	TGCAGCGTTATCGGGGCAGTGAACACTGAAGCTTTCTTT	CSVIGAVNTEAFF
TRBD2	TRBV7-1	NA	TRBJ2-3	TGTGCCAGCAGCTCTCGGAGGACGGGACTAGCGGATACGCAGTATTTT	CASSSRRTGLADTQYF
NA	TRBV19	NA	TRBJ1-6	TGTGCCAGTAGTAGTCAGGGTGACTCCTATAATTCACCCCTCCACTTT	CASSSQGDSYNSPLHF
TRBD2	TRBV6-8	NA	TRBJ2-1	TGTGCCATCAGTGGGGGACTAGCGGGAGACGATGAGCAGTTCTTC	CAISGGLAGDDEQFF
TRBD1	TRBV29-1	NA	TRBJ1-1	TGCAGCGCGGGGACAGAACTTAACACTGAAGCTTTCTTT	CSAGTELNTEAFF
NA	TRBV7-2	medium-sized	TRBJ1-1	TGTGCCAGCAGCTTCCACTCGGACGGTGGAGCTTTCTTT	CASSFHSDGGAFF
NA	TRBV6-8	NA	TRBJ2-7	TGTGCCAGCAACAAGGACTTCACCTCCTACGAGCAGTACTTC	CASNKDFTSYEQYF
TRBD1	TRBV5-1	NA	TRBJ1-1	TGCGCCAGCAGCATTCGGACAGGGGAGAACACTGAAGCTTTCTTT	CASSIRTGENTEAFF
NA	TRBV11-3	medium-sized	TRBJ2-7	TGTGCCAGCAGCTTATCGTCCGGAGCCTACGAGCAGTACTTC	CASSLSSGAYEQYF
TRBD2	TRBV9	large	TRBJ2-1	TGTGCCAGCAGCGTAGAAGGAGTAGCGGGGGACGAGCAGTTCTTC	CASSVEGVAGDEQFF
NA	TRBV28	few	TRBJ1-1	TGTGCCAGCAGTTTACACCCGGGCCAGAGAATGAACACTGAAGCTTTCTTT	CASSLHPGQRMNTEAFF
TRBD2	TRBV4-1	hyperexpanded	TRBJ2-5	TGCGCCAGCAGCCTACTAGCGGGAGAGCAAGAGACCCAGTACTTC	CASSLLAGEQETQYF
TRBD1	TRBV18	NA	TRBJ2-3	TGTGCCAGCTCACCAGTACAGGGGGGCACAGATACGCAGTATTTT	CASSPVQGGTDTQYF
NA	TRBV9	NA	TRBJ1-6	TGTGCCAGCAGCGTAGGTAACAGAAGGAATTCACCCCTCCACTTT	CASSVGNRRNSPLHF
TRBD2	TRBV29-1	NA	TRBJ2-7	TGCAGCGTCACCGGGGGGTTTCTCTACGAGCAGTACTTC	CSVTGGFLYEQYF
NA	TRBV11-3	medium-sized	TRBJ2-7	TGTGCCAGCAGCTTAGAAGTACCACCGAGCTACGAGCAGTACTTC	CASSLEVPPSYEQYF
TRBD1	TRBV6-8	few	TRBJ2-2	TGTGCCAGCAGCTACTTCGGGACAGGGGGTGACACCGGGGAGCTGTTTTTT	CASSYFGTGGDTGELFF
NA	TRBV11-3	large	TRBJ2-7	TGTGCCAGCAGCTTCCTGGAGGGGGGGGCCTACGAGCAGTACTTC	CASSFLEGGAYEQYF
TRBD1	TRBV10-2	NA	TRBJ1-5	TGCGCCAGCAGTGAGTCGTTGTGGGACAGGGGGGTAGATCAGCCCCAGCATTTT	CASSESLWDRGVDQPQHF
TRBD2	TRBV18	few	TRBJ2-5	TGTGCCAGCTCACCACGCCGGGGCGGGGGTCCCCAAGAGACCCAGTACTTC	CASSPRRGGGPQETQYF
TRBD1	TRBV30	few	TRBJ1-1	TGTGCCTTGACAGGGCTCAGTGGGAACACTGAAGCTTTCTTT	CALTGLSGNTEAFF
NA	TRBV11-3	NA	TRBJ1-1	TGTGCCAGCAGCTTCGGGGGGGAAGTCGCTGAAGCTTTCTTT	CASSFGGEVAEAFF
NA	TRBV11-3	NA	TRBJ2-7	TGTGCCAGCAGCGGGCCCCGGCAGGGCGACGAGCAGTACTTC	CASSGPRQGDEQYF
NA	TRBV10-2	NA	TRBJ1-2	TGCGCCAGCGGTGGACAGAGCTATGGCTACACCTTC	CASGGQSYGYTF
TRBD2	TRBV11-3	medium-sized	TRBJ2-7	TGTGCCAGCAGCCCAGGCGGCGGGAGTTTCCACGAGCAGTACTTC	CASSPGGGSFHEQYF